This T cell receptor (beta chain) came from a study of T cells in Graves' hyperthyroidism and ophthalmopathy. The overall study: Specimen type is peripheral blood, collected at initial diagnosis prior to any treatment. Findings and caveats of the study: For ophthalmopathy, model prediction preceded onset by a median 6.5 months.

Trimming stripped 0 bases from V and 0 bases from J, with 7 bases between. Germline-derived CDR1 and CDR2 are SGHDT and YYEEEE. This CDR3 spans 15 amino acids. In the case of this clonotype: The antigen remains undetermined.

Reasons for excluding patients were uncontrolled infection, other autoimmune disease, pregnancy or lactation. Clinical symptoms, serum thyroxine and TRAb, thyroid ultrasound and orbital computed tomography were used for the diagnoses. Amplification of TCR beta CDR3 regions was performed using RNA transcripts as template. Using the HTBI primer set, a first-round RT-PCR was run on the TCR CDR3. TCRdb re-derived calls from the multiplex PCR reads in MiXCR, one entry per CDR3 protein. The top ten clones hold approximately 25% of a sample with about 350,000 distinct CDR3 sequences, about 15% of them seen once.

Sequencing was carried out using blood. The clonotype originates from a woman aged 25 to 45 with Graves' hyperthyroidism. The gene calls are TRBV5-6 and TRBJ2-1, with D perhaps TRBD2 (6 bases). CDR3 region: CASSLGDSSYNEQFF. The CDR3 nucleotides are TGTGCCAGCAGCTTGGGGGACTCCTCCTACAATGAGCAGTTCTTC.